Listed below are T cell receptor beta chains from one sample, sequenced in a study of post-analysis software for immune sequencing data. Each CDR3 protein gets one entry after TCRdb re-called the PCR reads with MiXCR. Among roughly 800,000 distinct CDR3 sequences listed, 46% were seen once. What was sequenced was blood. The receptors were sampled from a girl aged 5-17 years with multiple sclerosis. The CDR3 runs from the conserved cysteine through the conserved F or W. A D gene is named only where the DNA matches it firmly. Clone size is given for some rows only: seen once, a few or many times, or a class if the clone is expanded.

D gene,V gene,J gene,clone size,CDR3 protein,CDR3 DNA
NA,TRBV20-1,TRBJ2-1,NA,CSARASTGSPYNEQFF,TGCAGTGCTAGGGCTTCCACAGGGTCGCCCTACAATGAGCAGTTCTTC
NA,TRBV20-1,TRBJ2-2,NA,CSAPRSSPLTGELFF,TGCAGTGCCCCCAGGAGCTCCCCCCTCACCGGGGAGCTGTTTTTT
NA,TRBV20-1,TRBJ1-2,NA,CSASSSGGAKQRGYTF,TGCAGTGCTAGTTCATCAGGCGGGGCAAAACAAAGGGGCTACACCTTC
TRBD2,TRBV7-2,TRBJ2-1,few,CASSPGSLADPYNEQFF,TGTGCCAGCAGCCCCGGTTCCCTAGCGGACCCTTACAATGAGCAGTTCTTC
NA,TRBV29-1,TRBJ2-1,many,CSVEGGYDTYNEQFF,TGCAGCGTTGAAGGTGGCTACGATACCTACAATGAGCAGTTCTTC
TRBD2,TRBV12-3/TRBV12-4,TRBJ2-4,few,CASSSGLALAKNIQYF,TGTGCCAGCAGTTCGGGACTAGCCTTAGCCAAAAACATTCAGTACTTC
NA,TRBV25-1,TRBJ2-1,few,CASRQDGRDNEQFF,TGTGCCAGCAGACAGGACGGTAGGGACAATGAGCAGTTCTTC
NA,TRBV20-1,TRBJ1-5,NA,CSARSRQNQPQHF,TGCAGTGCTAGATCTCGGCAGAATCAGCCCCAGCATTTT
NA,TRBV7-3,TRBJ2-1,NA,CASSPRGLIEGSVPYNEQFF,TGTGCCAGCAGCCCCCGGGGTTTGATAGAGGGCTCGGTACCCTACAATGAGCAGTTCTTC
NA,TRBV21-1,TRBJ1-2,NA,CASTPMEGQGNNGYTF,TGTGCCAGCACCCCGATGGAGGGACAGGGTAATAATGGCTACACCTTC
TRBD1,TRBV5-1,TRBJ1-5,NA,CASSPGQGLPQHF,TGCGCCAGTAGCCCGGGACAGGGATTGCCCCAGCATTTT
TRBD2,TRBV7-9,TRBJ2-7,NA,CASSSSQTSGRAYEQYF,TGTGCCAGCAGCTCCTCCCAGACTAGCGGGAGGGCCTACGAGCAGTACTTC
TRBD1,TRBV6-2/TRBV6-3,TRBJ1-1,NA,CASSTGTGAGDYEAFF,TGTGCCAGCAGCACCGGGACAGGGGCCGGGGATTATGAAGCTTTCTTT
NA,TRBV6-1,TRBJ2-1,few,CASSALAAVEFF,TGTGCCAGCAGTGCCCTAGCTGCCGTGGAGTTCTTC
NA,TRBV5-1,TRBJ2-5,NA,CASSRTSSQETQYF,TGCGCCAGCAGCCGAACGAGTTCCCAAGAGACCCAGTACTTC
TRBD1,TRBV7-6,TRBJ1-5,NA,CASSLSQDRGNQPQHF,TGTGCCAGCAGTCTTAGCCAGGACAGGGGCAATCAGCCCCAGCATTTT
NA,TRBV7-9,TRBJ2-7,NA,CASTSGDSALYEQYF,TGTGCCAGCACTTCCGGCGATTCGGCCCTCTACGAGCAGTACTTC
TRBD2,TRBV30,TRBJ2-4,NA,CAWSVRTSVPKNIQYF,TGTGCCTGGAGTGTTAGGACTAGCGTGCCCAAAAACATTCAGTACTTC
TRBD1,TRBV5-1,TRBJ1-1,few,CASSLAVVSRQGKNTEAFF,TGCGCCAGCAGCTTGGCCGTCGTGTCCCGACAGGGAAAGAACACTGAAGCTTTCTTT
TRBD2,TRBV20-1,TRBJ2-3,NA,CSAIRLAGDLDTQYF,TGCAGTGCCATCCGACTAGCGGGAGATTTGGATACGCAGTATTTT
NA,TRBV6-2/TRBV6-3,TRBJ2-7,NA,CASSYGQILYEQYF,TGTGCCAGCAGTTATGGGCAGATACTTTACGAGCAGTACTTC
NA,TRBV7-6,TRBJ1-1,few,CASSLRGGSTEAFF,TGTGCCAGCAGCTTAAGGGGTGGTAGCACTGAAGCTTTCTTT
NA,TRBV12-3/TRBV12-4,TRBJ2-5,few,CASSFPSPGGTQYF,TGTGCCAGCAGTTTCCCCAGCCCCGGGGGGACCCAGTACTTC
TRBD2,TRBV4-3,TRBJ2-7,NA,CASSQGPDWGGEQYF,TGCGCCAGCAGCCAAGGCCCGGACTGGGGGGGCGAGCAGTACTTC
NA,TRBV7-3,TRBJ2-3,NA,CASSPGVADTQYF,TGTGCCAGCAGCCCGGGGGTTGCAGATACGCAGTATTTT
TRBD2,TRBV6-2/TRBV6-3,TRBJ2-3,NA,CASSYSMAAGGGTDTQYF,TGTGCCAGCAGTTACTCGATGGCGGCGGGAGGCGGCACAGATACGCAGTATTTT
TRBD1,TRBV7-2,TRBJ2-7,NA,CASSTRQGHEQYF,TGTGCCAGCAGCACCAGACAGGGCCACGAGCAGTACTTC
TRBD2,TRBV12-3/TRBV12-4,TRBJ2-1,many,CASSPQGGLAGVKQFF,TGTGCCAGCAGTCCCCAGGGGGGACTAGCGGGAGTAAAGCAGTTCTTC
NA,TRBV6-5,TRBJ2-1,NA,CASRLGGEQFF,TGTGCCAGCCGTTTGGGGGGCGAGCAGTTCTTC
TRBD2,TRBV20-1,TRBJ2-5,NA,CSARDSGKYQETQYF,TGCAGTGCTAGAGATAGCGGGAAGTACCAAGAGACCCAGTACTTC
TRBD2,TRBV12-3/TRBV12-4,TRBJ2-7,NA,CASSLSGRASNEQYF,TGTGCCAGCAGCTTGAGCGGGAGGGCAAGCAATGAGCAGTACTTC
NA,TRBV20-1,TRBJ1-2,NA,CSARDVSQQLRRGYTF,TGCAGTGCTAGAGATGTTTCCCAACAACTTAGGAGAGGCTACACCTTC
NA,TRBV4-2,TRBJ2-3,few,CASSQADLGKDTQYF,TGTGCCAGCAGCCAAGCGGATCTTGGTAAAGATACGCAGTATTTT
TRBD1,TRBV7-9,TRBJ2-1,NA,CASSERGRPHEQFF,TGTGCCAGCAGCGAAAGGGGGCGCCCTCATGAGCAGTTCTTC
TRBD2,TRBV27,TRBJ2-5,few,CASSFSSRGAGDETQYF,TGTGCCAGCAGTTTTAGTTCTCGGGGAGCGGGAGACGAGACCCAGTACTTC
TRBD2,TRBV4-2,TRBJ2-1,NA,CASSQVELAVYNEQFF,TGTGCCAGCAGCCAAGTGGAACTAGCGGTATACAATGAGCAGTTCTTC
TRBD2,TRBV6-2/TRBV6-3,TRBJ2-3,NA,CASSYLSGISTDTQYF,TGTGCCAGCAGTTACTTGAGCGGGATTAGCACAGATACGCAGTATTTT
TRBD2,TRBV6-5,TRBJ2-5,NA,CASSQAGAWETQYF,TGTGCCAGCAGTCAAGCGGGAGCATGGGAGACCCAGTACTTC
NA,TRBV3-1,TRBJ2-7,NA,CASSGQGGYEQYF,TGTGCCAGCAGCGGCCAAGGTGGCTACGAGCAGTACTTC
NA,TRBV7-2,TRBJ2-7,NA,CASSLVGGEEYEQYF,TGTGCCAGCAGCTTAGTAGGGGGAGAGGAGTACGAGCAGTACTTC
NA,TRBV29-1,TRBJ2-1,few,CSAPERGSEQFF,TGCAGCGCTCCCGAGAGGGGCTCTGAGCAGTTCTTC
TRBD2,TRBV4-1,TRBJ2-1,NA,CASSQHRLAGRSSYNEQFF,TGCGCCAGCAGCCAACATCGGCTAGCGGGCAGGAGCTCCTACAATGAGCAGTTCTTC
NA,TRBV4-3,TRBJ1-2,NA,CASSQDNRAGDYGYTF,TGCGCCAGCAGCCAAGATAATCGGGCCGGGGACTATGGCTACACCTTC
NA,TRBV29-1,TRBJ1-4,few,CSAKGRLIEKLFF,TGCAGCGCCAAGGGGAGGCTTATTGAAAAACTGTTTTTT
NA,TRBV4-2,TRBJ2-5,NA,CASSQHVEGLETQYF,TGTGCCAGCAGCCAACATGTGGAGGGGCTGGAGACCCAGTACTTC
NA,TRBV5-1,TRBJ1-1,NA,CASSLGDGAAAFF,TGCGCCAGCAGCTTGGGTGACGGGGCGGCAGCTTTCTTT
NA,TRBV5-1,TRBJ2-5,NA,CASSLVSSAQETQYF,TGCGCCAGCAGCTTGGTATCGTCCGCCCAAGAGACCCAGTACTTC
NA,TRBV6-2/TRBV6-3,TRBJ2-5,NA,CASSKPRETQYF,TGTGCCAGCTCGAAGCCGCGGGAGACCCAGTACTTC
TRBD2,TRBV24-1,TRBJ2-1,NA,CATSDPTKSGSSYNEQFF,TGTGCCACCAGTGACCCGACTAAGAGCGGGAGTTCCTACAATGAGCAGTTCTTC
TRBD1,TRBV20-1,TRBJ2-3,few,CSAYPGTGAGDTQYF,TGCAGTGCTTACCCCGGGACAGGGGCTGGAGATACGCAGTATTTT